This T cell receptor (beta chain) originates from a study of cytomegalovirus exposure and HLA in healthy donors. CDR1 KGHSH and CDR2 LQKENI come from the germline V gene. Trimming shortened V by 3 bases and J by 6 bases, and 12 bases separated the two germline ends. This CDR3 is built from 13 residues. TCRdb keeps only in-frame clones here, not all; method: immunoSEQ multiplex PCR. This sample has 100,000 to 150,000 clones, with approximately 95% found just once. Material for sequencing was PBMCs. This sequence joins TRBV18 and TRBJ2-7, with D possibly being TRBD2 (5 bases). The clonotype comes from a man younger than 30 in good health and CMV-seronegative. In DNA form, the CDR3 reads TGTGCCAGCTCACCCGAGGCGGGCGGCGAGCAGTACTTC. Translating it yields CASSPEAGGEQYF.